Below, one TCR beta chain is given with its context. The data originate from a study of shared clonotypes between healthy human individuals. Germline trimming cut 2 bases from V and 9 bases from J; bases unmatched to any gene: 9. Germline CDR1 and CDR2: SGHDT and YYEEEE. This CDR3 spans 14 amino acids. Repertoires were generated with immunoSEQ multiplex PCR, while TCRdb's copy carries only in-frame clones and drops some. The table includes about 2 million clones, 95% detected once. This sequence joins TRBV5-6 and TRBJ1-2; 8 positions agree with TRBD1. The TCR originated in a man between 18 and 35 years old in good health. The material sequenced was naive CD4+ T cells sorted from blood. Regarding subset: CD45RA+ positively selected. The CDR3 sequence is CASSFADRAGSYTF. The CDR3 nucleotides are TGTGCCAGCAGCTTCGCGGACAGGGCGGGAAGCTACACCTTC. Full variable domain (remainder filled in from reference TRBV5-6 and TRBJ1-2): DAGVTQSPTHLIKTRGQQVTLRCSPKSGHDTVSWYQQALGQGPQFIFQYYEEEERQRGNFPDRFSGHQFPNYSSELNVNALLLGDSALYLCASSFADRAGSYTFGSGTRLTVV.